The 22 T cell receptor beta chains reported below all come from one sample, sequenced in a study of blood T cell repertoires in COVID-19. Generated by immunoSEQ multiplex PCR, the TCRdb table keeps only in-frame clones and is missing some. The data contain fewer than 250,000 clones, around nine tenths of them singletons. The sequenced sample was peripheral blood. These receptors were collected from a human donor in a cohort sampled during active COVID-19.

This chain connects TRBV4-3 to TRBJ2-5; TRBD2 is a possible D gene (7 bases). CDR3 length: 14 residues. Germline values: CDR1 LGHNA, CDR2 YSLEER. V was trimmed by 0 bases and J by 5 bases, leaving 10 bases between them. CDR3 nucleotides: TGCGCCAGCAGCCAAGAAAAGGGGGGGGAGACCCAGTACTTC. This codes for CASSQEKGGETQYF.

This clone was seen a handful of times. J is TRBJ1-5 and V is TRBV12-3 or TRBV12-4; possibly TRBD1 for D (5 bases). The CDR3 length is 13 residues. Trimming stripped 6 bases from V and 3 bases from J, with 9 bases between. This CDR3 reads CASSRTYNQPQHF. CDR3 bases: TGTGCCAGCAGCCGGACATACAATCAGCCCCAGCATTTT.

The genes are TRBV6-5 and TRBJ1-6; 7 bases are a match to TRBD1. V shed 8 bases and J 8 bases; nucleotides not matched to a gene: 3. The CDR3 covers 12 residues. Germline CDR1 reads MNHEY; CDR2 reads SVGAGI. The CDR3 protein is CASDTGDSPLHF. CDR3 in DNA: TGTGCCAGCGACACAGGGGATTCACCCCTCCACTTT.

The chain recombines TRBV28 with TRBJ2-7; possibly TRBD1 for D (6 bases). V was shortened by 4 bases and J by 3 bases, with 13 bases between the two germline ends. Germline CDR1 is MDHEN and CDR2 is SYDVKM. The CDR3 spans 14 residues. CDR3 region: CASSYQGLIYEQYF. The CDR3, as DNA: TGTGCCAGCAGTTACCAGGGGTTAATCTACGAGCAGTACTTC.

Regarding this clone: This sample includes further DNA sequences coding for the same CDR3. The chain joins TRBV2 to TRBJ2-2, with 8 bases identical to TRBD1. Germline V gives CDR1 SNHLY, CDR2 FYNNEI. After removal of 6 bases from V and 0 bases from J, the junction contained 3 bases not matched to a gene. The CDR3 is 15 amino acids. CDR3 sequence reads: CASRRDRTNTGELFF. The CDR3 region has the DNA TGTGCCAGCAGACGGGACAGGACGAACACCGGGGAGCTGTTTTTT.

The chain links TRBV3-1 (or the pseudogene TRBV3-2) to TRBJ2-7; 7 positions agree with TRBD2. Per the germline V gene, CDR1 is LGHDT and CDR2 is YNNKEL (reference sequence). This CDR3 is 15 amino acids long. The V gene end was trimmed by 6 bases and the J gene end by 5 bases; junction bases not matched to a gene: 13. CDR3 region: CASSPAAGVRDEQYF. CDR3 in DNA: TGTGCCAGCAGTCCCGCGGCGGGAGTGAGGGACGAGCAGTACTTC.

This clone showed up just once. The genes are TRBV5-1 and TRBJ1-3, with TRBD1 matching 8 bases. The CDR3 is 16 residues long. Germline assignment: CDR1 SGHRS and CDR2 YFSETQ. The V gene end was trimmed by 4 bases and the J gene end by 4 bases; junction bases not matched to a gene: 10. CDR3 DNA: TGCGCCAGCAGCCACGGACAGGGCCTCTTCGGAAACACCATATATTTT. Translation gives CASSHGQGLFGNTIYF. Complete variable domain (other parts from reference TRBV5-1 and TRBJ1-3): KAGVTQTPRYLIKTRGQQVTLSCSPISGHRSVSWYQQTPGQGLQFLFEYFSETQRNKGNFPGRFSGRQFSNSRSEMNVSTLELGDSALYLCASSHGQGLFGNTIYFGEGSWLTVV.

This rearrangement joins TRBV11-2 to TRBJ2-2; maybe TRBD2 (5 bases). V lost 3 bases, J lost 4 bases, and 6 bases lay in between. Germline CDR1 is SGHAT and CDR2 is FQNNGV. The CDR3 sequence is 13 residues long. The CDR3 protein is CASSLAGTGELFF. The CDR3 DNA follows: TGTGCCAGCAGCTTGGCGGGCACCGGGGAGCTGTTTTTT. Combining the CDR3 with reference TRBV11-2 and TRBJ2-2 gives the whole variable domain EAGVAQSPRYKIIEKRQSVAFWCNPISGHATLYWYQQILGQGPKLLIQFQNNGVVDDSQLPKDRFSAERLKGVDSTLKIQPAKLEDSAVYLCASSLAGTGELFFGEGSRLTVL.

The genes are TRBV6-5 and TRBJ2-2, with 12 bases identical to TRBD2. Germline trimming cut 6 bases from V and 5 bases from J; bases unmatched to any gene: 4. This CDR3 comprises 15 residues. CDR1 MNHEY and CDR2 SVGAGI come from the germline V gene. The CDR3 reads CASRPSGGATGELFF. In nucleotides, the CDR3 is TGTGCCAGCAGACCTAGCGGGGGGGCAACCGGGGAGCTGTTTTTT.

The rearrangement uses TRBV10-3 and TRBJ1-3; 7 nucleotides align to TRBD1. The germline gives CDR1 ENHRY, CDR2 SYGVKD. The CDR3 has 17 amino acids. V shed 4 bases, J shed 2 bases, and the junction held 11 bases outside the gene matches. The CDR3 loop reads CAISATGTDGPGNTIYF. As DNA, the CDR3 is TGTGCCATCAGTGCGACCGGGACAGATGGCCCTGGAAACACCATATATTTT.

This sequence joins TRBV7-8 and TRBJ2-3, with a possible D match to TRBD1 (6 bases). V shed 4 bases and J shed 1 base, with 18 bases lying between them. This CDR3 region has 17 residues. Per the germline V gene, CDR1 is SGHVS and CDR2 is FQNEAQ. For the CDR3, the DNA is TGTGCCAGCAGCTCCCCCCAGTCGGCAGGGGGCACAGATACGCAGTATTTT. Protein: CASSSPQSAGGTDTQYF.

CDR3 DNA sequence: TGTGCCATCAGTGAGAAAGCAACGGCCGGGACTGAAGCTTTCTTT. Its translation is CAISEKATAGTEAFF. The chain uses TRBV10-3 and TRBJ1-1; D unresolved. The CDR3 is made up of 15 amino acids. Per germline, CDR1 ENHRY and CDR2 SYGVKD. V was cut by 2 bases and J by 5 bases, with 15 bases left in between.

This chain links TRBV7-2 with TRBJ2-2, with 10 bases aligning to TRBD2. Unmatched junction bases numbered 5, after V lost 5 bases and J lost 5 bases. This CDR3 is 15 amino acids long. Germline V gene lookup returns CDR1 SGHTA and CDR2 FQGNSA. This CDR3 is CASSMKAGGTGELFF. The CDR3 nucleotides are TGTGCCAGCAGCATGAAAGCGGGGGGGACCGGGGAGCTGTTTTTT.

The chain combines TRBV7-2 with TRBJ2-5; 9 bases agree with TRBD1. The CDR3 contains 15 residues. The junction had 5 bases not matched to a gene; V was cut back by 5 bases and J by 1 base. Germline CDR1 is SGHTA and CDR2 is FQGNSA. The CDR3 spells CASSQGQGTQETQYF. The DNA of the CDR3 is TGTGCCAGCAGCCAAGGACAGGGGACCCAAGAGACCCAGTACTTC.

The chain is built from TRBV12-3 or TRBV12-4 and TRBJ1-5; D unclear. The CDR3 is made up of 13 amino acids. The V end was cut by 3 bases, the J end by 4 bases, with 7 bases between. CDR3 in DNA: TGTGCCAGCAGTTTTTCCCAGAATCAGCCCCAGCATTTT. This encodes CASSFSQNQPQHF.

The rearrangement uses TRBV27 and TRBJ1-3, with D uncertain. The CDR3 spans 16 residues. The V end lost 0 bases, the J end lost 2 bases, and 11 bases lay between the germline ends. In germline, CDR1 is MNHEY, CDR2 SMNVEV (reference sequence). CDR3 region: CASSLSPGLAGNTIYF. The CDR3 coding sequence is TGTGCCAGCAGTTTATCCCCTGGACTGGCTGGAAACACCATATATTTT.

The CDR3 reads CASSQTAGAGEKLFF. The CDR3 coding sequence is TGCGCCAGCAGCCAAACAGCGGGCGCCGGTGAAAAACTGTTTTTT. This chain joins TRBV4-3 and TRBJ1-4, with no clear D. V gave up 2 bases and J gave up 7 bases, with 14 bases separating them. The CDR3 covers 15 residues. Germline V lookup: CDR1 LGHNA, CDR2 YSLEER.

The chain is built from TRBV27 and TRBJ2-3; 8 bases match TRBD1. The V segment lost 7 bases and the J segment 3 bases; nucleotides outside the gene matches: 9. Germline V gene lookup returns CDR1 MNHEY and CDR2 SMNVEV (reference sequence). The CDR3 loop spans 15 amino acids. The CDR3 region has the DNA TGTGCCAGCACTGGCAGGGGGCTTCTTACAGATACGCAGTATTTT. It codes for CASTGRGLLTDTQYF.

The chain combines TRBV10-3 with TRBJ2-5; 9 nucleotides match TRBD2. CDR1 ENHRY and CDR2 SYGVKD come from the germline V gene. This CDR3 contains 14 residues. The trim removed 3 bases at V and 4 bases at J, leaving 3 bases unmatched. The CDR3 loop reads CAISELAGRETQYF. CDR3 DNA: TGTGCCATCAGTGAACTAGCGGGCAGAGAGACCCAGTACTTC.

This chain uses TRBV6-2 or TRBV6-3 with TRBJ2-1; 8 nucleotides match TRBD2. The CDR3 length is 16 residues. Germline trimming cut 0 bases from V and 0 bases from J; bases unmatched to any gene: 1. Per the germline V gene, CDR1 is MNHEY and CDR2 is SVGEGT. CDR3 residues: CASSYSGLGSYNEQFF. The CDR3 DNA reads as TGTGCCAGCAGTTACTCGGGACTAGGCTCCTACAATGAGCAGTTCTTC.

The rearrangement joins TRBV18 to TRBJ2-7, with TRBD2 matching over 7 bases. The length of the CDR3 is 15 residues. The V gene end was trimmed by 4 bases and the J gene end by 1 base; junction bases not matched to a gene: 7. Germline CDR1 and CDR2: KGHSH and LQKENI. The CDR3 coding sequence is TGTGCCAGCTCACAACTGACTAGCAGGTCCTACGAGCAGTACTTC. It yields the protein CASSQLTSRSYEQYF. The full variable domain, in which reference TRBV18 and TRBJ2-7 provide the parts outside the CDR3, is NAGVMQNPRHLVRRRGQEARLRCSPMKGHSHVYWYRQLPEEGLKFMVYLQKENIIDESGMPKERFSAEFPKEGPSILRIQQVVRGDSAAYFCASSQLTSRSYEQYFGPGTRLTVT.

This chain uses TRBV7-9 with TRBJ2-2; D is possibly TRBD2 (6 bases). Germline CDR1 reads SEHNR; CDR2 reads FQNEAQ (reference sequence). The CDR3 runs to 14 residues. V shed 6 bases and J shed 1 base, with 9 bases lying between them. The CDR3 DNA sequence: TGTGCCAGCAGGGGTAGCGGGAACACCGGGGAGCTGTTTTTT. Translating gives CASRGSGNTGELFF. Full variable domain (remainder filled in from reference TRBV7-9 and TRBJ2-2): DTGVSQNPRHKITKRGQNVTFRCDPISEHNRLYWYRQTLGQGPEFLTYFQNEAQLEKSRLLSDRFSAERPKGSFSTLEIQRTEQGDSAMYLCASRGSGNTGELFFGEGSRLTVL.